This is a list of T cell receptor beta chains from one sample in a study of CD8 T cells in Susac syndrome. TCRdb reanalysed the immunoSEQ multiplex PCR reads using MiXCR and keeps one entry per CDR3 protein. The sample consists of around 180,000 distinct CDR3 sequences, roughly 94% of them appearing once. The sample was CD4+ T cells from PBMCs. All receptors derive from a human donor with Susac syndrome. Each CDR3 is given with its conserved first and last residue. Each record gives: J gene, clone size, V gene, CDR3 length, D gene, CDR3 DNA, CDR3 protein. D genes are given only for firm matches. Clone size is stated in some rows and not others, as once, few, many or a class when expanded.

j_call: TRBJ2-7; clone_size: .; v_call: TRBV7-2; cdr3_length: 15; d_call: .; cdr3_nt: TGTGCCAGCAGCTTAGCTCCGGACAGCTCCTACGAGCAGTACTTC; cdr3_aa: CASSLAPDSSYEQYF
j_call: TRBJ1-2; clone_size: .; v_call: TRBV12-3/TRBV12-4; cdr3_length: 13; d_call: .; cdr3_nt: TGTGCCAGCAGTTTAGAGTCCAGAGGGGGCTACACCTTC; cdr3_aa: CASSLESRGGYTF
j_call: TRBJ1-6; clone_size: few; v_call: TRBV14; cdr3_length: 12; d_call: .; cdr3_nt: TGTGCCAGCAGCCAAGAGTACTCACCCCTCCACTTT; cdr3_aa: CASSQEYSPLHF
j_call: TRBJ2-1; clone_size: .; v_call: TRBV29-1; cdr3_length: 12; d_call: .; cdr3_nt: TGCAGCGGCGGGGGCAGGGGGAATGAGCAGTTCTTC; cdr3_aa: CSGGGRGNEQFF
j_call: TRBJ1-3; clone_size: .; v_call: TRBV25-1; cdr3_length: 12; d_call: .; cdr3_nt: TGTGCCAGCAGTGAACCGGGGGACACCATATATTTT; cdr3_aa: CASSEPGDTIYF
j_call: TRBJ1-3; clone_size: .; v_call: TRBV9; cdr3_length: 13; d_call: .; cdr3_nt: TGTGCCAGCAGCGGTGCCTCTGGAAACACCATATATTTT; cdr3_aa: CASSGASGNTIYF
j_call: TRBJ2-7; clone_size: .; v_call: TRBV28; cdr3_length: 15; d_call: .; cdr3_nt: TGTGCCAGCAGTTACCCCCGCGGATCGGCCTACGAGCAGTACTTC; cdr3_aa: CASSYPRGSAYEQYF
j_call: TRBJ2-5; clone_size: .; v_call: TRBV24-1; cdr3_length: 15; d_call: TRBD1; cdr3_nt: TGTGCCACCAGTGAAAACAGGGGGGAGCGCGAGACCCAGTACTTC; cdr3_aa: CATSENRGERETQYF
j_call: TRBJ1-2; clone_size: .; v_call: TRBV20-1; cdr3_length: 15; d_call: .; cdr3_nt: TGCAGTGCTAGAGGGACTGCTCAAGCTAACTATGGCTACACCTTC; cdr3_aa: CSARGTAQANYGYTF
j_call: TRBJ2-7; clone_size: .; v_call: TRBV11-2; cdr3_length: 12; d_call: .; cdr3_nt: TGTGCCAGCAGCGCCGGACTGGGGGCGCAGTACTTC; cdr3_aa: CASSAGLGAQYF
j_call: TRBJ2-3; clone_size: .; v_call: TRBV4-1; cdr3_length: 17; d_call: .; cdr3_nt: TGCGCCAGCAGCCAAGATGTTCGGGGACACCGCACAGATACGCAGTATTTT; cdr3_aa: CASSQDVRGHRTDTQYF
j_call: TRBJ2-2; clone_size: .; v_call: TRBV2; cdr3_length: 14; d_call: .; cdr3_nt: TGTGCCAGCAGTGAACAAGGAAGCACCGGGGAGCTGTTTTTT; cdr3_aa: CASSEQGSTGELFF
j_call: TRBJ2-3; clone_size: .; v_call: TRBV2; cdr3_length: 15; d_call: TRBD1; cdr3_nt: TGTGCCAGCAACCCCGGGACAGGGACCCCGGATACGCAGTATTTT; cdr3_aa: CASNPGTGTPDTQYF
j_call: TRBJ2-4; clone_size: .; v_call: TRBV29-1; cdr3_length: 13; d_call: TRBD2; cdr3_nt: TGCAGCGCCTCACGCGGCGGGGGGGACATTCAGTACTTC; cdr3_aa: CSASRGGGDIQYF
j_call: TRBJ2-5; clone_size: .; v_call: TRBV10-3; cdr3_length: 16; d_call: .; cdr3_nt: TGTGCCATCAGTGAAGGGGGTGGCGGAGTTAGAGAGACCCAGTACTTC; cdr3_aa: CAISEGGGGVRETQYF
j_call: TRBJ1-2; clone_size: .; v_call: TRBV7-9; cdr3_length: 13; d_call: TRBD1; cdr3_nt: TGTGCCAGCAGCCGGGACAGCCCGGCGGGCTACACCTTC; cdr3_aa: CASSRDSPAGYTF
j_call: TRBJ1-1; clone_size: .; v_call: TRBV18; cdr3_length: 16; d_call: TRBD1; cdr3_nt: TGTGCCAGCTCACCACCTGAAACAGGGGGCGACGCTGAAGCTTTCTTT; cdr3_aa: CASSPPETGGDAEAFF
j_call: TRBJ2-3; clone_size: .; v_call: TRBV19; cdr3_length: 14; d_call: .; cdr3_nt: TGTGCCAGTAGTGGGCCCAGAAGAGCAGATACGCAGTATTTT; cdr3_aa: CASSGPRRADTQYF
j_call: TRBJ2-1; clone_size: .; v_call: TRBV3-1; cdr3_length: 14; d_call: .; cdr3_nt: TGTGCCAGCAGCCAAGGGACTGGCTACAATGAGCAGTTCTTC; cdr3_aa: CASSQGTGYNEQFF
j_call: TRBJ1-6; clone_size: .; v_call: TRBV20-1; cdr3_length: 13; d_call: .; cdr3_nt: TGCAGTGTCCTGAGGGTCCCAAATTCACCCCTCCACTTT; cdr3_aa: CSVLRVPNSPLHF
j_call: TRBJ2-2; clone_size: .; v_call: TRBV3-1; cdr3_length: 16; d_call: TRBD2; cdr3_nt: TGTGCCAGCACCATGCGGGGGGCCGCGAACACCGGGGAGCTGTTTTTT; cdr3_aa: CASTMRGAANTGELFF
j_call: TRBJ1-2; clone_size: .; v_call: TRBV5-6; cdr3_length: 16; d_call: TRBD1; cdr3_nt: TGTGCCAGCAGCTTGAAAGACAGGGGAGACAGCTATGGCTACACCTTC; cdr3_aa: CASSLKDRGDSYGYTF
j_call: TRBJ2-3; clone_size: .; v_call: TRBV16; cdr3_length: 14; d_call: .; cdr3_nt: TGTGCCAGCAGCCAGGGGGGTGGCACAGATACGCAGTATTTT; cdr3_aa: CASSQGGGTDTQYF
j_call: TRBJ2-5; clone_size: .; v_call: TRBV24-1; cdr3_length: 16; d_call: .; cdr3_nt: TGTGCCACCTCCTCCGGGATCCGGGGATCCCAAGAGACCCAGTACTTC; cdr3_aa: CATSSGIRGSQETQYF
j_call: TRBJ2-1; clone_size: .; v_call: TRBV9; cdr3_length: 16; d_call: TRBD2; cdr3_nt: TGTGCCAGCAGCGGACCTCCGGGACTAGCTGGTAATGAGCAGTTCTTC; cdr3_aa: CASSGPPGLAGNEQFF
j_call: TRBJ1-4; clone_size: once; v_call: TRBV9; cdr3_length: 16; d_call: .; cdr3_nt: TGTGCCAGCAGCGTAGTAGCAGGCGCAACTAATGAAAAACTGTTTTTT; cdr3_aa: CASSVVAGATNEKLFF
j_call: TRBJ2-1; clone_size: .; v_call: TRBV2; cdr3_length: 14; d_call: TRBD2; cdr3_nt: TGTGCCAGCAGTGCTTCTAGCGGGGAGGCTGAGCAGTTCTTC; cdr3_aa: CASSASSGEAEQFF
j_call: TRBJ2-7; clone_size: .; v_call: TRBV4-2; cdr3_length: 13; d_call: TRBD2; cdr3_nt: TGTGCCAGCAGCCCCGGCGGGGGTTGGGAGCAGTACTTC; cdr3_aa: CASSPGGGWEQYF
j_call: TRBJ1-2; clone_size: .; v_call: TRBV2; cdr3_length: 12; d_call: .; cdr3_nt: TGTGCCAGCAGTGAAATAAGGGACGGCTACACCTTC; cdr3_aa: CASSEIRDGYTF
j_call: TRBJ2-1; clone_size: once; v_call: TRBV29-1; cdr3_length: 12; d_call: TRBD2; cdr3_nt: TGCAGCCCGCGGGGGGAGTACAATGAGCAGTTCTTC; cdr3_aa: CSPRGEYNEQFF
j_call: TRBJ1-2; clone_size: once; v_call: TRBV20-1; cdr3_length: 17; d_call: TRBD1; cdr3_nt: TGCAGTGCTAGACGGGGACAGGGTACAGGGCCTAACTATGGCTACACCTTC; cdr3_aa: CSARRGQGTGPNYGYTF
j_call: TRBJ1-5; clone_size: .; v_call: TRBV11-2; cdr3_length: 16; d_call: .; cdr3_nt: TGTGCCAGCAGCTCCGCGGGATCCAAGGGTGATCAGCCCCAGCATTTT; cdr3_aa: CASSSAGSKGDQPQHF
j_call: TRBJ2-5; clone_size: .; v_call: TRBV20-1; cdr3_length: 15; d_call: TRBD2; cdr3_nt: TGCAGTGCTACAAGCCCCAAGACTAGCAGGGAGACCCAGTACTTC; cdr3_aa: CSATSPKTSRETQYF
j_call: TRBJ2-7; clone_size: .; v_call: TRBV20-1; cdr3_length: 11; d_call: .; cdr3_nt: TGCAGTGCTACCGGGAGCGGCGAGCAGTACTTC; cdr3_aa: CSATGSGEQYF
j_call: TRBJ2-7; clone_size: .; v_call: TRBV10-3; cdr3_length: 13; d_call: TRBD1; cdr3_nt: TGTGCCATCAGACCCGGGACAGGCTACGAGCAGTACTTC; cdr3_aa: CAIRPGTGYEQYF
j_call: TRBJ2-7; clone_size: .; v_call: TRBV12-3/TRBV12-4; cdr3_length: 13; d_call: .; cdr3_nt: TGTGCCAGCAGTCAGTTGAGCTCCTACGAGCAGTACTTC; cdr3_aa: CASSQLSSYEQYF
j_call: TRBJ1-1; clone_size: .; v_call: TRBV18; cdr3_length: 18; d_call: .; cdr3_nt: TGTGCCAGCTCACCACAACAGGTCACAGGGAGGATGAACACTGAAGCTTTCTTT; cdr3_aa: CASSPQQVTGRMNTEAFF
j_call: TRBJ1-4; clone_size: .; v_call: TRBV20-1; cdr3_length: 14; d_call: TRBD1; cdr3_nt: TGCAGTGCCCCCACAGGGGCCGAGAGTGAAAAACTGTTTTTT; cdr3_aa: CSAPTGAESEKLFF
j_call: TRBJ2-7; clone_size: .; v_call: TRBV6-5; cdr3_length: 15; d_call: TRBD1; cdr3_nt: TGTGCCAGCAGTTACCGACAGGGTTCCAAGAACGAGCAGTACTTC; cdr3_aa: CASSYRQGSKNEQYF
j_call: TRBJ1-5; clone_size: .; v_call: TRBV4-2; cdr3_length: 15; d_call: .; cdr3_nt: TGTGCCAGCAGCCAAGAAAATCGGGGGAGCCAGCCCCAGCATTTT; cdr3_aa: CASSQENRGSQPQHF
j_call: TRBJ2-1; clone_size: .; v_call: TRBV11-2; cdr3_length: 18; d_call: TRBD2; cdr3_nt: TGTGCCAGCAGCTTACAGCCCGTGGGCGGGAGCTCCTACAATGAGCAGTTCTTC; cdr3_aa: CASSLQPVGGSSYNEQFF
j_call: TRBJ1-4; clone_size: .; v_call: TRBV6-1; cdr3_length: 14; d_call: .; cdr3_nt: TGTGCCAGCAGTTGGGGAGGGATTAATGAAAAACTGTTTTTT; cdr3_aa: CASSWGGINEKLFF
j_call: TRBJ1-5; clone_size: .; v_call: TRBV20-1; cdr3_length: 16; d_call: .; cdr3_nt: TGCAGTGCTACCGCCGGCGGCGTGGGTAGCAATCAGCCCCAGCATTTT; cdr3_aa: CSATAGGVGSNQPQHF
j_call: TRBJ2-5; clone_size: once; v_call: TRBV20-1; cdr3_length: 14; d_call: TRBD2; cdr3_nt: TGCAGTGCTAGACGTCTAGCGGGGAGAGAGACCCAGTACTTC; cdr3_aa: CSARRLAGRETQYF
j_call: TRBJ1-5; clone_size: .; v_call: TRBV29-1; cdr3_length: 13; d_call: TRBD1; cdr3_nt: TGCAGCATTGGTGGACAGGGTGGGCAGCCCCAGCATTTT; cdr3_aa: CSIGGQGGQPQHF
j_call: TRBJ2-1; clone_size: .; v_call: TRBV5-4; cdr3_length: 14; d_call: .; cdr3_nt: TGTGCCAGCAGCTTACCTAGCCCTAACAATGAGCAGTTCTTC; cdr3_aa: CASSLPSPNNEQFF
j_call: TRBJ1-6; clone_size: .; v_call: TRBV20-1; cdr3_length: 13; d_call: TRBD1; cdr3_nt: TGCAGTGCCTGGGACAGAGGGAATTCACCCCTCCACTTT; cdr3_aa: CSAWDRGNSPLHF
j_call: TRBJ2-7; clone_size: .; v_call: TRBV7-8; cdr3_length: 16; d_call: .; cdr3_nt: TGTGCCAGCAGCTTGCCCCCCCTCGGCAGGGTAAGCGAGCAGTACTTC; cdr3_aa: CASSLPPLGRVSEQYF
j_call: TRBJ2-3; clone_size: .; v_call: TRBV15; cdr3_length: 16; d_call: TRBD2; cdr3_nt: TGTGCCACCAGCATCCCTAGCGGGGGGGTTTCAGATACGCAGTATTTT; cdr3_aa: CATSIPSGGVSDTQYF
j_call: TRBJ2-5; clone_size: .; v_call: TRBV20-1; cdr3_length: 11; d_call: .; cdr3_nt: TGCAGTGCTCAGAAGTGGGAGACCCAGTACTTC; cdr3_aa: CSAQKWETQYF
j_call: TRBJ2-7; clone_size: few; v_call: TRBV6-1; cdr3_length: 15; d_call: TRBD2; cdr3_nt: TGTGCCAGCAACGACCCGACCGGGGGGGCCTACGAGCAGTACTTC; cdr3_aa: CASNDPTGGAYEQYF
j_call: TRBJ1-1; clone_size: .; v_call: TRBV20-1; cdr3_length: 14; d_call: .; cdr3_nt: TGCAGTGCCCGCGGACCTAGACCCAACACTGAAGCTTTCTTT; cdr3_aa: CSARGPRPNTEAFF
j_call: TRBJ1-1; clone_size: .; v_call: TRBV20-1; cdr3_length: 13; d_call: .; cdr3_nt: TGCAGTGCTAGGGCCAACAAGAACACTGAAGCTTTCTTT; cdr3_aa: CSARANKNTEAFF